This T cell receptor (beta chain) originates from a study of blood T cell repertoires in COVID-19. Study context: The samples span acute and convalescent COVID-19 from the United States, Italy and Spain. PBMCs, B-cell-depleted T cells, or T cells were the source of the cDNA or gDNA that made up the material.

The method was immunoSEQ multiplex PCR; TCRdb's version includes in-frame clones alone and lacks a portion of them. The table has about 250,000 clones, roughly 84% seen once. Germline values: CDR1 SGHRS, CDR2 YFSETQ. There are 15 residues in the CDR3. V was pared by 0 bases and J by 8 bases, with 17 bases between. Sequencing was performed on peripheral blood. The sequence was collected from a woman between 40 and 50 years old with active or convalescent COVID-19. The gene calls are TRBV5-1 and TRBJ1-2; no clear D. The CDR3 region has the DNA TGCGCCAGCAGCTTGGGCCCCCTGAATCCCGGGGGCTACACCTTC. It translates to CASSLGPLNPGGYTF.